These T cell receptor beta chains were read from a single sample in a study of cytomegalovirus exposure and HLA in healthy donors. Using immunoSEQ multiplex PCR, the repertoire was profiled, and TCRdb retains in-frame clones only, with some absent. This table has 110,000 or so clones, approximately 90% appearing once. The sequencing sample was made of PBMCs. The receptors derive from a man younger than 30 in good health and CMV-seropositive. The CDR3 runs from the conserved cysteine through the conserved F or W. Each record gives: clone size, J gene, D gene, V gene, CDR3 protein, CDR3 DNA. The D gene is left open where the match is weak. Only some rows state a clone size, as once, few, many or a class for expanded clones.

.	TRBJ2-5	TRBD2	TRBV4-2	CASSQGPAGEETQYF	TGTGCCAGCAGCCAAGGCCCAGCGGGGGAAGAGACCCAGTACTTC
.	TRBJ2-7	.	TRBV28	CASRTIRRSGYEQYF	TGTGCCAGCAGGACTATTCGGCGCTCTGGCTACGAGCAGTACTTC
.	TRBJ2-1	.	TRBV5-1	CASSLTKESSYNEQFF	TGCGCCAGCAGCTTAACCAAGGAGAGCTCCTACAATGAGCAGTTCTTC
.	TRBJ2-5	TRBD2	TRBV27	CASSSGLAGTRETQYF	TGTGCCAGCAGTTCCGGACTAGCGGGGACCAGAGAGACCCAGTACTTC
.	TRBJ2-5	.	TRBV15	CATSPGIETQYF	TGTGCCACCAGCCCGGGAATAGAGACCCAGTACTTC
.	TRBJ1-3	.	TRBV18	CASSSPLLDSGNTIYF	TGTGCCAGCTCATCGCCCCTCTTAGACTCTGGAAACACCATATATTTT
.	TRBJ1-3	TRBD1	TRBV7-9	CARSKLTGTAGNTIYF	TGTGCCAGGAGCAAATTGACCGGGACAGCTGGAAACACCATATATTTT
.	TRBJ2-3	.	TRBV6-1	CASGLQETDTQYF	TGTGCCTCTGGCTTACAGGAGACAGATACGCAGTATTTT
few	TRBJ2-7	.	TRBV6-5	CASRGAGGSSEQYF	TGTGCCAGCAGGGGGGCAGGGGGGTCTTCGGAGCAGTACTTC
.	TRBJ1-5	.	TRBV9	CASSVSPLGNQPQHF	TGTGCCAGCAGCGTATCTCCCTTAGGCAATCAGCCCCAGCATTTT
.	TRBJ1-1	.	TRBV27	CASSYAEGEGAFF	TGTGCCAGCAGCTACGCGGAGGGCGAAGGAGCTTTCTTT
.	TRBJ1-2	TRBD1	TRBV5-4	CASSLQTGANYGYTF	TGTGCCAGCAGCTTGCAGACAGGGGCTAACTATGGCTACACCTTC
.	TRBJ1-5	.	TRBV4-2	CASSQGSYQPQHF	TGTGCCAGCAGCCAAGGGAGTTATCAGCCCCAGCATTTT
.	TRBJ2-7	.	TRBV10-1	CASSENFDEQYF	TGCGCCAGCAGTGAGAATTTCGACGAGCAGTACTTC
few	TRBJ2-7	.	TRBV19	CASSGTGSYEQYF	TGTGCCAGTAGTGGAACAGGGAGCTACGAGCAGTACTTC
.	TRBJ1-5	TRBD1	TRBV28	CASSSLTGAGNQPQHF	TGTGCCAGCAGCTCCTTGACAGGGGCTGGCAATCAGCCCCAGCATTTT
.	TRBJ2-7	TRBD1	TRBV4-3	CASSQEGTGSSYEQYF	TGCGCCAGCAGCCAAGAGGGGACAGGGAGCTCCTACGAGCAGTACTTC
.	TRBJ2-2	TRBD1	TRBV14	CASSPFRDRGSGELFF	TGTGCCAGCAGCCCTTTCCGGGACAGGGGTTCCGGGGAGCTGTTTTTT
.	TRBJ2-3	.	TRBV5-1	CASSPPRSTDTQYF	TGCGCCAGCAGCCCCCCGAGGAGCACAGATACGCAGTATTTT
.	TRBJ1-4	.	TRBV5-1	CASSLSWQGRFNEKLFF	TGCGCCAGCAGCTTGTCCTGGCAGGGCCGTTTTAATGAAAAACTGTTTTTT
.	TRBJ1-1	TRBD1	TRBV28	CASTPGQSNTEAFF	TGTGCCAGCACCCCGGGACAGTCGAACACTGAAGCTTTCTTT
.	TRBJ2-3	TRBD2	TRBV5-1	CASSLRGGVITDTQYF	TGCGCCAGCAGCCTGCGCGGGGGGGTTATTACAGATACGCAGTATTTT
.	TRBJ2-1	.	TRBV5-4	CASSPRTGHNNEQFF	TGTGCCAGCAGCCCACGGACCGGACACAACAATGAGCAGTTCTTC
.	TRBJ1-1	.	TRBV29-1	CPGNRQGKSEAFF	TGCCCAGGGAACCGCCAGGGAAAGTCTGAAGCTTTCTTT
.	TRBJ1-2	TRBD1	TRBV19	CASSATSTGSHGYTF	TGTGCCAGTAGCGCTACCTCGACAGGGAGCCATGGCTACACCTTC
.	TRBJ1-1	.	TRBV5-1	CASSTKGSTEAFF	TGCGCCAGCAGCACAAAAGGGAGCACTGAAGCTTTCTTT
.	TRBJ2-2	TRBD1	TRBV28	CASSSSWQGARAGELFF	TGTGCCAGCAGTTCATCATGGCAGGGGGCCCGGGCCGGGGAGCTGTTTTTT
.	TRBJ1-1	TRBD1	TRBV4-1	CASSQPRQGFTEAFF	TGCGCCAGCAGCCAACCTCGACAGGGGTTTACTGAAGCTTTCTTT
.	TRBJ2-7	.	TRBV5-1	CASSGSGRGYEQYF	TGCGCCAGCAGCGGGTCGGGCAGGGGCTACGAGCAGTACTTC
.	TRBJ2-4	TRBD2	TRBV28	CASSSSRGGLAKNIQYF	TGTGCCAGCAGTTCCTCCCGGGGGGGATTAGCCAAAAACATTCAGTACTTC
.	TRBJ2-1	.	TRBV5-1	CASRLQGSSSSYNEQFF	TGCGCCAGCAGATTACAGGGTTCGTCAAGCTCCTACAATGAGCAGTTCTTC
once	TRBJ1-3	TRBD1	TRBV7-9	CASSLVGQGDGNTIYF	TGTGCCAGCAGCTTAGTCGGACAGGGGGATGGAAACACCATATATTTT
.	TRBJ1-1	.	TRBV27	CASSFGGPNTEAFF	TGTGCCAGCAGTTTCGGGGGGCCGAACACTGAAGCTTTCTTT
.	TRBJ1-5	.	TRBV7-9	CASSLDSPGDQPQHF	TGTGCCAGCAGCTTAGATTCACCCGGGGATCAGCCCCAGCATTTT
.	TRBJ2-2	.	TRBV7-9	CARSGEGITGELFF	TGTGCCAGATCAGGGGAAGGCATCACCGGGGAGCTGTTTTTT
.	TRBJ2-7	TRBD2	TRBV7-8	CASGASGDYEQYF	TGTGCCAGCGGGGCTAGCGGGGACTACGAGCAGTACTTC
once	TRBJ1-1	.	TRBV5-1	CASSVSGVEAFF	TGCGCCAGCAGCGTAAGCGGGGTCGAAGCTTTCTTT
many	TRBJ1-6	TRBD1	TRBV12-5	CASGPGQGTSPLHF	TGTGCTAGTGGTCCCGGACAGGGAACTTCACCCCTCCACTTT
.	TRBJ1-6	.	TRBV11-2	CASRSVGRGYNSPLHF	TGTGCCAGCAGGTCCGTTGGCAGGGGCTATAATTCACCCCTCCACTTT
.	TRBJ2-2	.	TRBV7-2	CASTYARELFF	TGTGCCAGCACCTACGCCCGGGAGCTGTTTTTT
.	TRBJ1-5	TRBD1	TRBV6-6	CASSFQGARNQPQHF	TGTGCCAGCAGTTTCCAGGGGGCTCGCAATCAGCCCCAGCATTTT
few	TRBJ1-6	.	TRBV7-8	CASSPAGGPNSPLHF	TGTGCCAGCAGCCCGGCGGGGGGCCCGAATTCACCCCTCCACTTT
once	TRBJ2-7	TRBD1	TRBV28	CASSSRGQGAIYEQYF	TGTGCCAGCAGCTCGAGGGGACAGGGGGCTATCTACGAGCAGTACTTC
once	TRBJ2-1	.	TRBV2	CASSSQGSNEQFF	TGTGCCAGCAGCTCACAGGGTAGTAATGAGCAGTTCTTC
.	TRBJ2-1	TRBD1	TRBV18	CASSPSGTGAYNEQFF	TGTGCCAGCTCACCAAGTGGGACAGGGGCCTACAATGAGCAGTTCTTC
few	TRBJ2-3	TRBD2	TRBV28	CASSLAGGHTDTQYF	TGTGCCAGCAGTTTAGCGGGGGGGCACACAGATACGCAGTATTTT
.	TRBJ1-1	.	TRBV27	CASSAVMMSTEAFF	TGTGCCAGCAGTGCGGTTATGATGAGCACTGAAGCTTTCTTT
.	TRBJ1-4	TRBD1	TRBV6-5	CASSTGQGEEKLFF	TGTGCCAGCAGTACCGGACAGGGGGAGGAAAAACTGTTTTTT
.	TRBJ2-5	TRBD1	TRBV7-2	CASSLDRASGTQYF	TGTGCCAGCAGCTTGGACAGGGCGTCGGGGACCCAGTACTTC
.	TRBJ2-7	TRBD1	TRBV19	CASSRSGQGPYEQYF	TGTGCCAGTAGTAGGTCGGGACAGGGACCCTACGAGCAGTACTTC
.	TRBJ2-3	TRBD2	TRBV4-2	CASSQESAGGPTDTQYF	TGTGCCAGCAGCCAAGAATCCGCGGGGGGGCCAACAGATACGCAGTATTTT
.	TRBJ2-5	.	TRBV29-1	CSVEVGGSLGETQYF	TGCAGCGTTGAGGTGGGAGGTTCGTTGGGAGAGACCCAGTACTTC
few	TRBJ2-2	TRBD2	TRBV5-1	CASSLVASGDTGELFF	TGCGCCAGCAGCTTGGTGGCTAGCGGAGATACCGGGGAGCTGTTTTTT
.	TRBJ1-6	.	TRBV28	CASSPETGFSSPLHF	TGTGCCAGCAGTCCCGAAACAGGGTTTAGTTCACCCCTCCACTTT